This entry concerns a single TCR beta chain. The antigen is not known. The germline CDR1 and CDR2 sequences are DFQATT and SNEGSKA (reference sequence). CDR3 length: 13 residues. V was cut by 7 bases and J by 7 bases, with 16 bases left in between. Unique molecular identifiers were present on the cDNA, and a universal primer site came from template switching. TCRdb re-called the 5' RACE reads through MiXCR, storing one row per CDR3 protein. The table records 650,000 to 750,000 distinct CDR3 sequences, 21% of them present only once. The record originates from a study of identical twins. Study-level results: Excess sharing between twins was weaker in beta out-of-frame sequences. Insertions were fewer in abundant cord blood beta clonotypes, whereas memory repertoires showed none of this pattern.

Another study also made use of these data, one on T cells expressing NK-cell markers.

The sequenced material came from PBMCs. V is TRBV20-1 and J is TRBJ1-4, with D uncertain. This clonotype was sampled from a woman aged 18 to 35 in good health. The CDR3 here is CSGRPIWGEKLFF. CDR3 sequence (DNA): TGCAGTGGCAGACCCATCTGGGGTGAAAAACTGTTTTTT.